This T cell receptor beta chain emerged from a study of vaccination and CD4 T cells after COVID-19. Sequenced with the Oncomine TCR Beta short-read assay was DNA taken from cultured CD4+ T cells. TCRdb redid the calling of the PCR reads with MiXCR, one entry per CDR3 protein. Here the sample spans about 23,000 distinct CDR3 sequences, roughly 65% being singletons. Treatment indicated: roughly 11-day PBMC culture with coronavirus spike peptide pools or control peptides (ViraFEST assay). From germline, CDR1 is DFQATT and CDR2 SNEGSKA (reference sequence). The CDR3 loop spans 12 amino acids. With 6 bases removed from V and 1 base from J, the gap between germline ends came to 7 bases. This clonotype was counted between two and nine times. Antigen: not known.

The rearrangement links TRBV20-1 to TRBJ1-5; D is ambiguous. The material was CD4+ T cells from blood, cultured in vitro, obtained after SARS-CoV-2 vaccination. The clonotype was recovered from a human donor who received a COVID-19 vaccine. The DNA for the CDR3 is TGCAGTGCGGAGGGAAGCAATCAGCCCCAGCATTTT. Its protein product is CSAEGSNQPQHF.